This TCR beta chain is from a study of control samples from healthy donors and cancer patients. CDR1 and CDR2 (germline): LGHDT, YNNKEL (reference sequence). After removal of 0 bases from V and 0 bases from J, the junction contained 5 bases not matched to a gene. This CDR3 is built from 18 residues. Some clones are missing from TCRdb's copy, which holds only in-frame ones; the method was immunoSEQ multiplex PCR. The table shows some 100,000 clones, with roughly 84% occurring only once. In this sample, this clone turned up once. Input material: blood. This receptor was taken from a woman in her 50s in good health. The chain uses TRBV3-1 (or the pseudogene TRBV3-2) and TRBJ2-3, with 11 bases that match TRBD2. The CDR3 loop reads CASSQESRLAGSTDTQYF. The CDR3 DNA reads TGTGCCAGCAGCCAAGAATCCCGACTAGCGGGGAGCACAGATACGCAGTATTTT.